This T cell receptor (beta chain) is from a study of T cells in lung cancer brain metastases. The CDR3 consists of 14 residues. The V end was cut by 10 bases, the J end by 2 bases, with 17 bases between. Germline V gives CDR1 MNHEY, CDR2 SVGAGI. Here immunoSEQ multiplex PCR was the method, and the copy in TCRdb shows in-frame clones only, minus some. Among under 4,000 clones listed, approximately 87% were seen once. The sequenced sample consisted of tumor tissue from the primary lung tumor. This sequence was found in a woman aged 50 to 60 with non-small cell lung cancer. The V and J genes are TRBV6-5 and TRBJ1-1; D unresolved. In DNA form, the CDR3 reads TGTGCCAACGACTGGAACAGAAGCAACACTGAAGCTTTCTTT. Encoded protein: CANDWNRSNTEAFF.